The source of this T cell receptor beta chain is a study of T-cell reconstitution after alpha-beta-depleted transplantation in children. The CDR3 covers 16 residues. Germline V lookup: CDR1 PRHDT, CDR2 FYEKMQ (reference sequence). With V trimmed by 0 bases and J by 5 bases, 7 bases remained unmatched. Unique molecular identifiers tagged the TCRbeta library. MiXCR was run by TCRdb on the PCR reads, yielding one entry per CDR3 protein. The data hold about 980,000 distinct CDR3 sequences, with under 30% observed a single time. Note on this clonotype: The antigen is undetermined.

Whole-study findings and limits: Several hundred expanded graft clones reportedly were the source of alpha-beta T cells about two months after transplant.

The gene calls are TRBV13 and TRBJ2-1, with 7 bases identical to TRBD2. This sample comprised PBMCs, mostly from graft donor cells, obtained 360 days after TCRalphabeta/CD19-depleted stem cell transplant. This TCR came from a boy younger than two who had a stem cell transplant for SCID, so the T cells may come from the graft donor. The DNA of the CDR3 is TGTGCCAGCAGCTTAGGTCTAGCGGCGCAAAACAATGAGCAGTTCTTC. Translated, it gives CASSLGLAAQNNEQFF.